A selection of T cell receptor beta chains follows, all from one sample in a study of blood T cell repertoires in COVID-19. The repertoire was sequenced with immunoSEQ multiplex PCR; TCRdb's copy has only in-frame clones and lacks some. The sample contains about 210,000 clones, about 88% of which appear only once. Input material: PBMCs or T cells enriched from blood (not recorded which). These receptors all stem from a woman aged 35 to 49 in a cohort exposed to, infected with or recovered from COVID-19 (not recorded which). Each CDR3 is given with its conserved first and last residue. A D gene is named only where the DNA matches it firmly. Clone size appears in some rows only: once, few, many, or a class for an expanded clone.

d_gene: -
j_gene: TRBJ2-7
v_gene: TRBV5-4
abundance: -
CDR3aa: CASSPSPYEQYF
CDR3nt: TGTGCCAGCAGCCCGTCTCCCTACGAGCAGTACTTC

d_gene: TRBD1
j_gene: TRBJ1-4
v_gene: TRBV19
abundance: -
CDR3aa: CASSKGTGYGEKLFF
CDR3nt: TGTGCCAGTAGTAAGGGGACAGGGTATGGTGAAAAACTGTTTTTT

d_gene: TRBD2
j_gene: TRBJ2-1
v_gene: TRBV27
abundance: -
CDR3aa: CASRPLAGSSYNEQFF
CDR3nt: TGTGCCAGCCGTCCCCTAGCGGGGAGCTCCTACAATGAGCAGTTCTTC

d_gene: -
j_gene: TRBJ2-2
v_gene: TRBV5-6
abundance: -
CDR3aa: CASSSERRIWDTGELFF
CDR3nt: TGTGCCAGCAGCTCCGAGCGACGGATTTGGGACACCGGGGAGCTGTTTTTT

d_gene: TRBD2
j_gene: TRBJ2-1
v_gene: TRBV7-9
abundance: -
CDR3aa: CASSLVGLAGVRNEQFF
CDR3nt: TGTGCCAGCAGCTTAGTGGGACTAGCGGGAGTAAGGAATGAGCAGTTCTTC

d_gene: -
j_gene: TRBJ2-2
v_gene: TRBV24-1
abundance: -
CDR3aa: CATSDSDRTGELFF
CDR3nt: TGTGCCACCAGTGATTCGGACAGAACCGGGGAGCTGTTTTTT

d_gene: -
j_gene: TRBJ1-1
v_gene: TRBV13
abundance: -
CDR3aa: CASSLLQGRDTEAFF
CDR3nt: TGTGCCAGCAGCTTATTACAGGGTAGGGACACTGAAGCTTTCTTT

d_gene: TRBD1
j_gene: TRBJ1-6
v_gene: TRBV27
abundance: -
CDR3aa: CASSASGTDNSPLHF
CDR3nt: TGTGCCAGCAGCGCATCCGGGACAGATAATTCACCCCTCCACTTT

d_gene: TRBD1
j_gene: TRBJ1-2
v_gene: TRBV6-5
abundance: -
CDR3aa: CASSYSGTGHYGYTF
CDR3nt: TGTGCCAGCAGTTACTCAGGGACAGGTCACTATGGCTACACCTTC

d_gene: -
j_gene: TRBJ1-1
v_gene: TRBV6-5
abundance: -
CDR3aa: CASSPPLNTEAFF
CDR3nt: TGTGCCAGCAGTCCTCCCTTGAACACTGAAGCTTTCTTT

d_gene: TRBD1
j_gene: TRBJ2-7
v_gene: TRBV6-5
abundance: -
CDR3aa: CASSPRDRNEQYF
CDR3nt: TGTGCCAGCAGCCCAAGGGACAGAAACGAGCAGTACTTC

d_gene: TRBD1
j_gene: TRBJ2-7
v_gene: TRBV11-2
abundance: -
CDR3aa: CASSLVGTGLYEQYF
CDR3nt: TGTGCCAGCAGCCTGGTCGGGACAGGACTCTACGAGCAGTACTTC

d_gene: TRBD1
j_gene: TRBJ2-7
v_gene: TRBV19
abundance: -
CDR3aa: CASSQDRGYEQYF
CDR3nt: TGTGCCAGTAGTCAGGACAGGGGGTACGAGCAGTACTTC

d_gene: TRBD1
j_gene: TRBJ2-7
v_gene: TRBV7-9
abundance: -
CDR3aa: CATGQGSSYEQYF
CDR3nt: TGTGCCACAGGACAGGGAAGCTCCTACGAGCAGTACTTC

d_gene: -
j_gene: TRBJ1-2
v_gene: TRBV5-4
abundance: -
CDR3aa: CASSLSGSWRYGYTF
CDR3nt: TGTGCCAGCAGCCTTTCCGGATCCTGGCGGTATGGCTACACCTTC

d_gene: TRBD1
j_gene: TRBJ2-1
v_gene: TRBV27
abundance: -
CDR3aa: CASSTGQYNEQFF
CDR3nt: TGTGCCAGCAGTACGGGACAGTACAATGAGCAGTTCTTC

d_gene: -
j_gene: TRBJ1-1
v_gene: TRBV29-1
abundance: -
CDR3aa: CSGKVGARGTEAFF
CDR3nt: TGCAGCGGGAAGGTTGGGGCTCGGGGGACTGAAGCTTTCTTT

d_gene: TRBD1
j_gene: TRBJ2-2
v_gene: TRBV5-5
abundance: -
CDR3aa: CASSFPGRTGDTGELFF
CDR3nt: TGTGCCAGCAGCTTCCCGGGCCGGACAGGGGACACCGGGGAGCTGTTTTTT

d_gene: TRBD1
j_gene: TRBJ1-1
v_gene: TRBV5-1
abundance: -
CDR3aa: CASRTGSDTEAFF
CDR3nt: TGCGCCAGCAGGACAGGGAGCGACACTGAAGCTTTCTTT

d_gene: -
j_gene: TRBJ1-1
v_gene: TRBV5-5
abundance: -
CDR3aa: CASSLSSIYGLANTEAFF
CDR3nt: TGTGCCAGCAGCTTGTCGTCCATCTACGGGTTGGCGAACACTGAAGCTTTCTTT

d_gene: -
j_gene: TRBJ2-3
v_gene: TRBV6-4
abundance: -
CDR3aa: CASAIQGTDTQYF
CDR3nt: TGTGCCAGCGCAATACAAGGCACAGATACGCAGTATTTT

d_gene: -
j_gene: TRBJ2-7
v_gene: TRBV12-5
abundance: -
CDR3aa: CASGLAFGGDSSYEQYF
CDR3nt: TGTGCTAGTGGTTTGGCTTTTGGCGGAGATAGCTCCTACGAGCAGTACTTC

d_gene: -
j_gene: TRBJ2-7
v_gene: TRBV7-2
abundance: -
CDR3aa: CASSNDAGYEQYF
CDR3nt: TGTGCCAGCAGCAATGACGCGGGCTACGAGCAGTACTTC

d_gene: -
j_gene: TRBJ2-7
v_gene: TRBV28
abundance: -
CDR3aa: CASSLSSYEQYF
CDR3nt: TGTGCCAGCAGTTTGAGCTCCTACGAGCAGTACTTC

d_gene: TRBD1
j_gene: TRBJ1-2
v_gene: TRBV6-5
abundance: once
CDR3aa: CASSTPHRGGGYTF
CDR3nt: TGTGCCAGCAGTACCCCTCACAGGGGCGGGGGCTACACCTTC